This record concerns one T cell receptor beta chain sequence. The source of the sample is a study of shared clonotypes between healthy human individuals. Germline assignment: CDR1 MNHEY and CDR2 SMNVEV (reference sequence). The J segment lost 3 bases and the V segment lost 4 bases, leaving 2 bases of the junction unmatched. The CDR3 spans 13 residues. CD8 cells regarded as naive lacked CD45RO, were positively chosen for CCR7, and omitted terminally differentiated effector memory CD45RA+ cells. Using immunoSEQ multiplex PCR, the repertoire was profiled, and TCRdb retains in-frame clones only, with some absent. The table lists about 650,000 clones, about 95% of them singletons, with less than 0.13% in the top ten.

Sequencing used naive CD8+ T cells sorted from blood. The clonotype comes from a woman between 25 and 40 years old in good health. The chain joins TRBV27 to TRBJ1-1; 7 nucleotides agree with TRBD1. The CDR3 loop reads CASSWTGDTEAFF. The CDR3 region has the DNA TGTGCCAGCAGTTGGACAGGTGACACTGAAGCTTTCTTT.